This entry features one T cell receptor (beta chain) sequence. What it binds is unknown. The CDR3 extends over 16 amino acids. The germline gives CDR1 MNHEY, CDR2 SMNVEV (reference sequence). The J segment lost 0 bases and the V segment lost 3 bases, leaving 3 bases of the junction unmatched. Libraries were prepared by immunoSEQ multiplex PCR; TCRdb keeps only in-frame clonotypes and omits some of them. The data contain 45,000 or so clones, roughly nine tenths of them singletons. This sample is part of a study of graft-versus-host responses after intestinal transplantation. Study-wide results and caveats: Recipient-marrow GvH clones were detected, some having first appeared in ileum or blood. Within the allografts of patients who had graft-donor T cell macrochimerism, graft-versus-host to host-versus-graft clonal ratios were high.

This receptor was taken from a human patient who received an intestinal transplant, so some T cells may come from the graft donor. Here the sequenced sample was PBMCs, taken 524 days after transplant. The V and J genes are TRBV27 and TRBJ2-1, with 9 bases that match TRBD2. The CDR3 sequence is CASSFLAGSSYNEQFF. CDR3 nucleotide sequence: TGTGCCAGCAGTTTCCTAGCGGGGAGCTCCTACAATGAGCAGTTCTTC.